The 17 T cell receptor beta chains below all came from one sample that was sequenced in a study of T cell responses to AZD1222 COVID-19 vaccine. The table came from immunoSEQ multiplex PCR; TCRdb's copy has only in-frame clones and leaves some out. This repertoire shows about 150,000 clones, about 90% found once; its top ten account for about 5.3%. Sequenced material: peripheral blood, taken on day 0 of AZD1222 vaccination. These receptor sequences come from an adult in good health.

This clone was counted once. The chain links TRBV10-3 to TRBJ2-1; D remains unclear. V was shortened by 3 bases and J by 9 bases, with 15 bases between the two germline ends. This CDR3 comprises 14 residues. The V gene's germline CDR1 is ENHRY and CDR2 SYGVKD. This CDR3 is CAISDQISRREQFF. The CDR3, as DNA: TGTGCCATCAGTGACCAAATTAGCCGGCGTGAGCAGTTCTTC.

This clone has only one observation. CDR3 residues: CASSHDPLNQPQHF. As DNA, the CDR3 is TGCGCCAGCAGCCACGACCCCTTAAATCAGCCCCAGCATTTT. The J gene is TRBJ1-5, the V gene TRBV4-1; D is ambiguous. V lost 3 bases, J lost 4 bases, and 10 bases lay in between. Per germline, CDR1 MGHRA and CDR2 YSYEKL. This CDR3 region has 14 residues.

V is TRBV5-6 and J is TRBJ2-7, with 12 bases identical to TRBD2. There are 15 residues in the CDR3. Per germline, CDR1 SGHDT and CDR2 YYEEEE. V gave up 4 bases and J gave up 2 bases; unmatched junction bases: 4. The CDR3 coding sequence is TGTGCCAGCAGCAACCTAGCGGGAGGGCCCTACGAGCAGTACTTC. Protein: CASSNLAGGPYEQYF. The full variable domain, with the rest looked up from reference TRBV5-6 and TRBJ2-7, is DAGVTQSPTHLIKTRGQQVTLRCSPKSGHDTVSWYQQALGQGPQFIFQYYEEEERQRGNFPDRFSGHQFPNYSSELNVNALLLGDSALYLCASSNLAGGPYEQYFGPGTRLTVT.

The V gene is TRBV27, the J gene TRBJ1-1; no reliable D call. Germline V lookup: CDR1 MNHEY, CDR2 SMNVEV (reference sequence). The germline V and J ends were trimmed by 2 bases and 5 bases, with 9 bases remaining between them. The CDR3 runs 13 residues. The CDR3: CASSLTSRTEAFF. The CDR3 DNA follows: TGTGCCAGCAGTTTAACGAGCAGGACTGAAGCTTTCTTT.

The J gene is TRBJ2-2, the V gene TRBV5-4; TRBD1 agrees at 9 bases. This CDR3 contains 15 residues. Germline trimming cut 0 bases from V and 5 bases from J; bases unmatched to any gene: 2. CDR1 SGHNT and CDR2 YYREEE come from the germline V gene (reference sequence). In nucleotides, the CDR3 is TGTGCCAGCAGCTTGGGGGGACAGGGTACCGGGGAGCTGTTTTTT. This codes for CASSLGGQGTGELFF.

For the CDR3, the DNA is TGTGCCATCAGTTCCGGACTAGCGGGAGCCCCCCGGTACGAGCAGTACTTC. It is translated as CAISSGLAGAPRYEQYF. The genes are TRBV10-3 and TRBJ2-7, with TRBD2 matching 13 bases. The CDR3 is 17 residues long. Germline values: CDR1 ENHRY, CDR2 SYGVKD. V was clipped by 5 bases and J by 4 bases; unmatched bases: 11.

The CDR3, as DNA: TGTGCCAGCAGCGCCCGGACTAGCGGGAGCCATGAGCAGTTCTTC. Translation: CASSARTSGSHEQFF. The chain employs TRBV7-2 and TRBJ2-1; 13 nucleotides align to TRBD2. Germline V gives CDR1 SGHTA, CDR2 FQGNSA. V lost 5 bases and J lost 8; bases outside the gene matches: 6. The CDR3 loop spans 15 amino acids.

The genes are TRBV15 and TRBJ1-1, with D possibly matching TRBD1 (6 bases). Trimming stripped 7 bases from V and 2 bases from J, with 11 bases between. Per germline, CDR1 LNHNV and CDR2 YYDKDF (reference sequence). This CDR3 has 13 residues. The CDR3 sequence: CATKGGANTEAFF. For the CDR3, the DNA is TGTGCCACCAAAGGGGGGGCCAACACTGAAGCTTTCTTT.

This chain links TRBV27 with TRBJ2-5, with 7 bases that match TRBD2. CDR1 is MNHEY and CDR2 is SMNVEV in the germline V gene (reference sequence). V was clipped by 2 bases and J by 5 bases; unmatched bases: 5. This CDR3 region has 14 residues. The CDR3 DNA reads as TGTGCCAGCAGTTTAGCGGGAGCTGGGGAGACCCAGTACTTC. This codes for CASSLAGAGETQYF.

V gene TRBV27 combines with J gene TRBJ2-5; 7 nucleotides line up with TRBD1. The CDR3 contains 16 residues. CDR1 and CDR2 (germline): MNHEY, SMNVEV (reference sequence). V trimming: 4 bases; J trimming: 4 bases; junction bases outside the gene matches: 12. The CDR3, as DNA: TGTGCCAGCAGTTCCCTAGGACAGGTTGATGGAGAGACCCAGTACTTC. This translates into CASSSLGQVDGETQYF.

The chain employs TRBV11-1 and TRBJ2-2, with D hard to call. Trimming shortened V by 3 bases and J by 4 bases, and 15 bases separated the two germline ends. The CDR3 extends over 16 amino acids. In germline, CDR1 is SGHAT, CDR2 FQDESV (reference sequence). As DNA, the CDR3 is TGTGCCAGCAGCTTTAAACCCCCACTCCGCACCGGGGAGCTGTTTTTT. Its protein is CASSFKPPLRTGELFF.

The chain has TRBV18 and TRBJ1-3; D is unresolved. In germline, CDR1 is KGHSH, CDR2 LQKENI. This CDR3 region has 15 residues. Between the trimmed V and J ends, which lost 1 base and 4 bases, there was a span of 11 bases. The CDR3 is CASSPRGSPGNTIYF. The CDR3 DNA sequence: TGTGCCAGCTCACCACGGGGTTCTCCGGGAAACACCATATATTTT.

The chain joins TRBV9 to TRBJ1-5; D remains ambiguous. The CDR3 runs to 14 residues. Germline CDR1 reads SGDLS; CDR2 reads YYNGEE. V shed 3 bases and J shed 2 bases, with 9 bases lying between them. The CDR3 protein is CASSAGRGNQPQHF. The CDR3 nucleotides read TGTGCCAGCAGCGCTGGGCGGGGCAATCAGCCCCAGCATTTT.

This rearrangement joins TRBV3-1 (or the pseudogene TRBV3-2) to TRBJ1-2; D remains unclear. The CDR3 consists of 12 residues. The V and J ends lost 0 bases and 5 bases respectively, with 4 bases between them. The germline V gene encodes CDR1 LGHDT and CDR2 YNNKEL (reference sequence). The DNA for the CDR3 is TGTGCCAGCAGCCAAGAAGTTTATGGCTACACCTTC. This encodes CASSQEVYGYTF.

The rearrangement links TRBV28 to TRBJ1-1; TRBD1 might be the D (5 bases). CDR3 size: 19 residues. The germline gives CDR1 MDHEN, CDR2 SYDVKM. Trimming pared 6 bases from V and 6 bases from J, leaving 32 bases between. The CDR3 DNA follows: TGTGCCAGCAGCCCGACTTCCCCCTCCTTGACAGTCCCCCGATCTGAAGCTTTCTTT. Translated, it gives CASSPTSPSLTVPRSEAFF. Variable domain in full (rest from reference TRBV28 and TRBJ1-1): DVKVTQSSRYLVKRTGEKVFLECVQDMDHENMFWYRQDPGLGLRLIYFSYDVKMKEKGDIPEGYSVSREKKERFSLILESASTNQTSMYLCASSPTSPSLTVPRSEAFFGQGTRLTVV.

J is TRBJ1-5 and V is TRBV10-2, with a weak D call TRBD1 (5 bases). CDR3 length: 14 residues. V lost 5 bases to trimming and J lost 1 base, with 9 bases between them. Germline V CDR1 and CDR2: WSHSY, SAAADI. CDR3: CASSQTASNQPQHF. In DNA form, the CDR3 reads TGCGCCAGCAGTCAGACAGCCAGCAATCAGCCCCAGCATTTT.

CDR3 loop: CSARGYTQYF. The CDR3 DNA follows: TGCAGTGCCCGGGGGTATACGCAGTATTTT. This chain connects TRBV20-1 to TRBJ2-3; D is perhaps TRBD2 (6 bases). This CDR3 has 10 residues. Germline assignment: CDR1 DFQATT and CDR2 SNEGSKA (reference sequence). V shed 6 bases and J shed 7 bases, with 8 bases lying between them.